A selection of T cell receptor beta chains follows, all from one sample in a study of cytomegalovirus exposure and HLA in healthy donors. This table comes from immunoSEQ multiplex PCR, and its TCRdb copy is limited to in-frame clones, with some not included. The table records about 160,000 clones, around 80% of them present only once. Source material: PBMCs. Receptors were obtained from a man younger than 30 in good health and CMV-seronegative. The CDR3 runs from the conserved cysteine through the conserved F or W. The D gene is left open where the match is weak. The size entry is marked missing in some rows and otherwise reads once, few, many or a size class.

V	J	size	D	CDR3	DNA
TRBV21-1	TRBJ2-1	-	-	CASTLGQGAHEQFF	TGTGCCAGCACCTTAGGACAGGGTGCTCATGAGCAGTTCTTC
TRBV19	TRBJ1-5	-	-	CASSIGPPRAGQPQHF	TGTGCCAGTAGTATCGGACCCCCAAGAGCGGGTCAGCCCCAGCATTTT
TRBV29-1	TRBJ2-5	-	TRBD1	CSVLQGAETQYF	TGCAGCGTTCTACAGGGGGCGGAGACCCAGTACTTC
TRBV27	TRBJ2-3	-	-	CASRKGGAKDTQYF	TGTGCCAGCAGGAAGGGGGGGGCCAAAGATACGCAGTATTTT
TRBV2	TRBJ2-1	-	-	CASRVGGARYEQFF	TGTGCCAGCAGAGTGGGGGGGGCCCGCTATGAGCAGTTCTTC
TRBV7-9	TRBJ1-2	-	TRBD1	CASSTGTGALYGYTF	TGTGCCAGCAGCACAGGGACAGGGGCCCTATATGGCTACACCTTC
TRBV7-9	TRBJ2-3	-	-	CASSPEGTDTQYF	TGTGCCAGCAGCCCCGAGGGAACTGATACGCAGTATTTT
TRBV2	TRBJ2-2	-	TRBD2	CASTQTSGGAGGELFF	TGTGCCAGCACCCAGACTAGCGGGGGGGCGGGCGGGGAGCTGTTTTTT
TRBV19	TRBJ1-1	-	TRBD1	CASSMWDSNTEAFF	TGTGCCAGTAGTATGTGGGACAGTAACACTGAAGCTTTCTTT
TRBV28	TRBJ2-5	-	TRBD2	CASEPGGQETQYF	TGTGCCAGTGAGCCGGGAGGGCAAGAGACCCAGTACTTC
TRBV9	TRBJ1-1	once	TRBD1	CAGSDGQGSHTEAFF	TGTGCCGGCAGTGATGGACAGGGGTCTCACACTGAAGCTTTCTTT
TRBV7-6	TRBJ2-1	-	TRBD2	CASSLALAGREQFF	TGTGCCAGCAGCTTAGCCCTAGCGGGACGGGAGCAGTTCTTC
TRBV6-6	TRBJ1-1	-	-	CASKGVNTEAFF	TGTGCCAGCAAAGGGGTGAACACTGAAGCTTTCTTT
TRBV4-1	TRBJ2-1	-	TRBD2	CASSHPASGGRKSSYNEQFF	TGCGCCAGCAGCCACCCAGCTAGCGGGGGGCGAAAAAGCTCCTACAATGAGCAGTTCTTC
TRBV19	TRBJ1-2	-	TRBD1	CASTIPGGDYGYTF	TGTGCCAGTACCATCCCAGGGGGTGACTATGGCTACACCTTC
TRBV5-1	TRBJ1-2	-	-	CASSLAPVGQSNYGYTF	TGCGCCAGCAGCTTGGCCCCTGTTGGACAGTCTAACTATGGCTACACCTTC
TRBV4-3	TRBJ2-3	-	TRBD2	CASSQDLTSGRAGTDTQYF	TGCGCCAGCAGCCAAGATCTTACTAGCGGGAGGGCGGGGACAGATACGCAGTATTTT
TRBV28	TRBJ1-1	-	TRBD1	CASSPPDLRGSTEAFF	TGTGCCAGCAGTCCGCCCGACCTCAGGGGGAGCACTGAAGCTTTCTTT
TRBV5-1	TRBJ1-2	-	TRBD1	CASSPRDRAHYGYTF	TGCGCCAGCAGTCCCCGGGACAGGGCACACTATGGCTACACCTTC
TRBV6-6	TRBJ2-3	few	TRBD1	CASSYWDRVPDTQYF	TGTGCCAGCAGTTACTGGGACAGGGTCCCAGATACGCAGTATTTT
TRBV25-1	TRBJ1-5	-	-	CASSPWGGNQPQHF	TGTGCCAGCTCCCCCTGGGGGGGGAATCAGCCCCAGCATTTT
TRBV6-1	TRBJ1-1	-	-	CASRTWEAFF	TGTGCCAGCAGAACTTGGGAAGCTTTCTTT
TRBV2	TRBJ1-1	-	TRBD1	CASKNRGISEAFF	TGTGCCAGCAAAAACAGGGGAATCTCTGAAGCTTTCTTT
TRBV6-6	TRBJ1-4	-	TRBD1	CASRPTGRSEKLFF	TGTGCCAGCAGACCGACAGGGAGAAGTGAAAAACTGTTTTTT
TRBV2	TRBJ2-7	-	TRBD2	CASSLSGGSPYFYEQYF	TGTGCCAGCAGTCTTAGCGGGGGGTCCCCCTACTTTTACGAGCAGTACTTC
TRBV29-1	TRBJ2-1	-	-	CVAGINEQFF	TGTGTGGCGGGTATCAATGAGCAGTTCTTC
TRBV2	TRBJ1-4	few	-	CASSEALGEGNEKLFF	TGTGCCAGCAGTGAAGCGCTCGGGGAAGGAAATGAAAAACTGTTTTTT
TRBV2	TRBJ2-2	-	-	CASSGGTGELFF	TGTGCCAGCAGTGGAGGTACCGGGGAGCTGTTTTTT
TRBV4-3	TRBJ1-2	-	-	CASSRGRSANYGYTF	TGCGCCAGCAGCCGAGGCCGGAGCGCTAACTATGGCTACACCTTC
TRBV10-3	TRBJ2-7	-	TRBD2	CATLAGAPYEQYF	TGTGCCACCCTAGCGGGAGCCCCCTACGAGCAGTACTTC
TRBV27	TRBJ2-3	-	TRBD2	CASTPPRTSGRVSDTQYF	TGTGCCAGCACCCCCCCCCGGACTAGCGGGAGGGTATCGGATACGCAGTATTTT
TRBV2	TRBJ2-7	-	-	CASSVGAAYEQYF	TGTGCCAGCAGCGTGGGGGCAGCCTACGAGCAGTACTTC
TRBV7-2	TRBJ2-2	-	-	CASSASSAGELFF	TGTGCCAGCAGCGCCTCTAGCGCCGGGGAGCTGTTTTTT
TRBV7-9	TRBJ1-1	-	-	CASSLTGSSEAFF	TGTGCCAGCAGCTTAACAGGGAGTTCTGAAGCTTTCTTT
TRBV30	TRBJ2-1	-	-	CAWNAGPYNEQFF	TGTGCCTGGAACGCTGGGCCTTACAATGAGCAGTTCTTC
TRBV18	TRBJ2-7	once	TRBD1	CASSPPGAQGANEQYF	TGTGCCAGCTCACCGCCGGGGGCACAGGGGGCCAACGAGCAGTACTTC
TRBV7-8	TRBJ2-7	-	-	CASSPPSGGPSTYEQYF	TGTGCCAGCAGCCCCCCCTCCGGGGGGCCCAGCACCTACGAGCAGTACTTC
TRBV19	TRBJ2-5	once	-	CASKMGASGGGTQYF	TGTGCCAGTAAAATGGGGGCTAGCGGCGGGGGGACCCAGTACTTC
TRBV9	TRBJ2-7	-	TRBD2	CASSDSGRDFSYEQYF	TGTGCCAGCAGCGATAGCGGGAGGGATTTCTCCTACGAGCAGTACTTC
TRBV18	TRBJ1-4	-	-	CASSPVSGIGINEKLFF	TGTGCCAGCTCACCAGTGAGTGGAATCGGGATTAATGAAAAACTGTTTTTT
TRBV29-1	TRBJ2-7	-	-	CSARTGKAYEQYF	TGCAGCGCAAGGACCGGGAAAGCCTACGAGCAGTACTTC